This TCR beta chain was recorded in a study of blood T cell repertoires in COVID-19. Background on the study: COVID-19 samples, acute and convalescent, were from the United States, Italy and Spain.

This CDR3 comprises 16 residues. V gave up 3 bases and J gave up 5 bases; unmatched junction bases: 12. CDR1 is SGDLS and CDR2 is YYNGEE in the germline V gene. Profiling relied on immunoSEQ multiplex PCR, and the TCRdb table lists in-frame clones only, not all of them. The data contain under 150,000 clones, about 80% of them singletons. The chain couples TRBV9 to TRBJ2-5; the match to TRBD2 covers 8 bases. The sample consisted of PBMCs or T cells enriched from blood (not recorded which). This receptor was taken from a woman aged 50 to 60 who had recovered from COVID-19. CDR3 sequence: CASSGSRPGGGETQYF. In DNA, the CDR3 is TGTGCCAGCAGCGGGTCGCGCCCCGGGGGGGGTGAGACCCAGTACTTC.